The 9 T cell receptor beta chains reported below all come from one sample, sequenced in a study of T cells in women clearing cervical HPV infection (dated by TCRdb to the late 2010s). Receptor libraries were prepared by the immunoSEQ multiplex PCR assay. Held by TCRdb, this immuneACCESS table contains in-frame sequences only and omits some clones. Under half of the omission traces to an unresolved V gene where checked; the cause of the rest is unknown. This sample's clone table shows roughly 30,000 clones. Jointly, the top ten make up roughly 17% of the sample. The sample consisted of blood buffy coat. Source of these receptors: a woman between 18 and 70 years old with a cervical HPV16 infection that either progressed to CIN3+ or cleared (not recorded which).

With regard to this clone: The read gets to within 3 residues of the CDR3 end, and the germline J gene fills in the rest. The chain combines TRBV11-2 with TRBJ2-7; a possible D gene is TRBD2 (5 bases). V was cut by 5 bases and J by 3 bases, with 17 bases left in between. Germline assignment: CDR1 SGHAT and CDR2 FQNNGV. This CDR3 region has 15 residues. The CDR3 protein is CASSNPGLSGYEQYF. Incomplete CDR3 DNA: TGTGCCAGCAGCAATCCCGGGTTAAGCGGCTACGAG.

As regards this clone: The read terminates 3 residues ahead of where the CDR3 ends, so the germline J gene completes it. This chain connects TRBV6-4 to TRBJ2-3; 10 nucleotides align to TRBD2. Germline assignment: CDR1 MRHNA and CDR2 SNTAGT. CDR3 length: 15 amino acids. Unmatched junction bases numbered 1, after V lost 2 bases and J lost 2 bases. The covered CDR3 bases are TGTGCCAGCAGTGACCTAGCGGGGGACACAGATACG. Translated, it gives CASSDLAGDTDT. The whole CDR3 sequence reads CASSDLAGDTDTQYF.

A remark on this clone: The observed sequence ends 3 residues before the CDR3 terminus, with the missing tail filled in from the germline J gene. The chain uses TRBV20-1 and TRBJ1-2; TRBD1 is a possible D gene (5 bases). CDR3 length equals 15 residues. CDR1 is DFQATT, CDR2 SNEGSKA, per germline (reference sequence). The CDR3 protein is CSALRGEGTADTYTF. The CDR3 bases that were read are TGCAGTGCCCTGCGGGGGGAAGGGACCGCAGATACC.

A word on this clone: Read sequence stops 3 residues before the CDR3 end, and the germline J gene provides the missing end. This chain links TRBV20-1 with TRBJ1-2, with TRBD1 as a possible D gene (6 bases). Trimming took 2 bases from V and 4 from J, leaving 14 bases between them. The germline CDR1 and CDR2 sequences are DFQATT and SNEGSKA (reference sequence). The CDR3 runs 14 residues. CDR3 DNA, as far as it was read: TGCAGTGCTAGAATCCGTGGGGGCCCCTATGGC. Its protein product is CSARIRGGPYG. The complete CDR3 sequence is CSARIRGGPYGYTF.

To note about this clone: The observed sequence ends 3 residues before the CDR3 terminus, with the missing tail filled in from the germline J gene. The chain joins TRBV5-4 to TRBJ2-7; 10 bases align to TRBD1. Germline lookup yields CDR1 SGHNT and CDR2 YYREEE (reference sequence). CDR3 length: 15 amino acids. J was trimmed by 1 base and V by 4 bases; bases with no gene match: 5. The sequenced part of the CDR3 DNA is TGTGCCAGCAGCCCCCGACAGGGGGCTTCCTACGAG. Its protein product is CASSPRQGASYE. In full, the CDR3 is CASSPRQGASYEQYF.

In regard to this clone: The read ends 3 residues shy of where the CDR3 ends; the end is completed using the germline J gene. The chain uses TRBV20-1 and TRBJ2-3; D might be TRBD2 (5 bases). The CDR3 runs 12 residues. Deletions cut 3 bases from V and 1 base from J, with 5 bases between. Per germline, CDR1 DFQATT and CDR2 SNEGSKA (reference sequence). The DNA read from the CDR3 is TGCAGTGCTAGCGGGGGCACAGATACG. Protein product: CSASGGTDT. The complete CDR3 reads CSASGGTDTQYF.

About this clone: The CDR3 goes on 3 residues after the read ends, and that part is filled in from the germline J gene. The chain combines TRBV2 with TRBJ1-6, with D tentatively TRBD1 (5 bases). CDR3 length equals 15 residues. The germline V gene encodes CDR1 SNHLY and CDR2 FYNNEI. With 6 bases removed from V and 0 bases from J, the gap between germline ends came to 9 bases. The sequenced part of the CDR3 DNA is TGTGCCAGCAGGGGGGGTAGCTCCTATAATTCACCC. This encodes CASRGGSSYNSP. The complete CDR3 sequence is CASRGGSSYNSPLHF. The full variable domain, with the rest looked up from reference TRBV2 and TRBJ1-6, is EPEVTQTPSHQVTQMGQEVILRCVPISNHLYFYWYRQILGQKVEFLVSFYNNEISEKSEIFDDQFSVERPDGSNFTLKIRSTKLEDSAMYFCASRGGSSYNSPLHFGNGTRLTVT.

Details on this clone: Sequencing ends 3 residues short of the CDR3 end; the germline J gene provides the rest. The V gene is TRBV18, the J gene TRBJ2-5, with TRBD1 matching 8 bases. This CDR3 is 14 amino acids long. V shed 6 bases, J shed 2 bases, and the junction held 5 bases outside the gene matches. Germline V gene data show CDR1 as KGHSH and CDR2 as LQKENI. The covered CDR3 bases are TGTGCCAGCTCGGCCCGACAGGGGCAAGAGACC. The encoded protein is CASSARQGQET. The complete CDR3 protein is CASSARQGQETQYF. Combining the CDR3 with reference TRBV18 and TRBJ2-5 gives the whole variable domain NAGVMQNPRHLVRRRGQEARLRCSPMKGHSHVYWYRQLPEEGLKFMVYLQKENIIDESGMPKERFSAEFPKEGPSILRIQQVVRGDSAAYFCASSARQGQETQYFGPGTRLLVL.

To note about this clone: The read gets to within 3 residues of the CDR3 end, and the germline J gene fills in the rest. V is TRBV7-3 and J is TRBJ2-1; TRBD2 might be the D (6 bases). Germline V CDR1 and CDR2: SGHTA, FQGTGA. The V end was cut by 5 bases, the J end by 4 bases, with 18 bases between. The CDR3 consists of 16 residues. The chain's CDR3 is CASSPTGLRGYNEQFF. CDR3 DNA, as far as it was read: TGTGCCAGCAGCCCGACGGGACTCCGGGGTTACAATGAG.